The clone carrying this T cell receptor (beta chain) has more than one count but fewer than ten. Its antigen remains unidentified. Together with a sample-barcoded 5' primer, a J-beta primer mix was included in a second PCR lasting roughly 6 to 12 cycles. TCRdb processed the 5' RACE reads anew with MiXCR; each CDR3 protein has one entry. The sample contains under 2 million distinct CDR3 sequences, about 31% of which appear only once. This sample was taken from a study of blood T cells in healthy people across ages. Findings of the study overall: Relative to aged donors, long-lived donors carried more naive CD4+ cells and displayed higher diversity.

This CDR3 is built from 17 residues. V dropped 0 bases and J dropped 4; count of bases not matched to a gene: 8. CDR1 and CDR2 from the germline V gene are SGHRS and YFSETQ. The specimen sequenced was blood. The chain joins TRBV5-1 to TRBJ2-3; 10 bases match TRBD2. The source of this sequence is a woman aged 25 to 39 in good health. Here the CDR3 reads CASSLVSPAGGSDTQYF. For the CDR3, the DNA is TGCGCCAGCAGCTTGGTCTCTCCAGCGGGAGGGTCAGATACGCAGTATTTT.